These T cell receptor beta chains were read from a single sample in a study of T-cell reconstitution after alpha-beta-depleted transplantation in children. TCRdb re-derived calls from the PCR reads in MiXCR, one entry per CDR3 protein. The data show about 460,000 distinct CDR3 sequences, under 15% seen once. The specimen was PBMCs from the stem cell graft donor, collected from the stem cell graft. These receptors were obtained from a human donor who donated a stem cell graft to a child with combined immunodeficiency. The CDR3 runs from the conserved cysteine through the conserved F or W. The D gene is left open where the match is weak. Some rows have no size entry. The others give once, few or many, or a class for an expanded clone.

d_call clone_size j_call v_call cdr3_aa cdr3_nt
- many TRBJ2-7 TRBV28 CASQGLYEQYF TGTGCCAGTCAGGGACTGTACGAGCAGTACTTC
TRBD1 few TRBJ1-6 TRBV12-3/TRBV12-4 CASSFQGARNSPLHF TGTGCCAGCAGTTTTCAGGGGGCGAGGAATTCACCCCTCCACTTT
TRBD2 few TRBJ2-5 TRBV28 CASSFQPGAGETQYF TGTGCCAGCAGTTTTCAACCCGGAGCGGGGGAGACCCAGTACTTC
TRBD1 few TRBJ1-2 TRBV7-9 CASSPPGQAFYGYTF TGTGCCAGCAGCCCACCGGGACAGGCGTTTTATGGCTACACCTTC
- - TRBJ2-5 TRBV5-1 CASSLAGGQPGETQYF TGCGCCAGCAGCTTGGCCGGGGGACAGCCAGGGGAGACCCAGTACTTC
- many TRBJ2-5 TRBV7-9 CASSLGGRVEETQYF TGTGCCAGCAGCCTAGGGGGGAGAGTTGAAGAGACCCAGTACTTC
TRBD1 - TRBJ2-2 TRBV15 CATSGDRETGELFF TGTGCCACCAGCGGGGACAGGGAAACCGGGGAGCTGTTTTTT
- many TRBJ2-3 TRBV12-3/TRBV12-4 CASSPGTIEGGTQYF TGTGCCAGCAGTCCGGGGACTATCGAAGGGGGTACGCAGTATTTT
TRBD1 many TRBJ1-2 TRBV12-3/TRBV12-4 CASSETGLSSGYTF TGTGCCAGCAGTGAGACAGGGCTAAGCTCAGGCTACACCTTC
- many TRBJ1-5 TRBV29-1 CSVEVGQSKHF TGCAGCGTTGAAGTAGGGCAATCGAAGCATTTT
- few TRBJ1-1 TRBV5-1 CASSLELGGETEAFF TGCGCCAGCAGCTTGGAGCTGGGGGGAGAGACTGAAGCTTTCTTT
TRBD1 few TRBJ2-4 TRBV12-3/TRBV12-4 CASSPTGGNIQYF TGTGCCAGCAGTCCGACAGGGGGTAACATTCAGTACTTC
TRBD1 few TRBJ1-6 TRBV3-1 CASSQGTGRGGSPLHF TGTGCCAGCAGCCAAGGGACAGGCCGTGGGGGTTCACCCCTCCACTTT
- few TRBJ1-1 TRBV4-3 CASSPRRGANTEAFF TGCGCCAGCAGCCCCAGGAGGGGGGCGAACACTGAAGCTTTCTTT
TRBD1 few TRBJ2-1 TRBV5-1 CASSLVGDRAYNEQFF TGCGCCAGCAGCTTGGTAGGGGACAGGGCCTACAATGAGCAGTTCTTC
TRBD1 many TRBJ2-2 TRBV12-3/TRBV12-4 CASSTRDRLAGELFF TGTGCCAGCAGCACCCGGGACAGGTTGGCCGGGGAGCTGTTTTTT
- - TRBJ1-3 TRBV28 CASSFAPRSSGNTIYF TGTGCCAGCAGTTTTGCTCCGAGGAGCTCTGGAAACACCATATATTTT
- few TRBJ2-1 TRBV20-1 CSARRDLYSEQFF TGCAGTGCTAGACGGGACCTATACAGTGAGCAGTTCTTC
- - TRBJ2-3 TRBV7-2 CASSSQHPDTQYF TGTGCCAGCAGCTCCCAACACCCAGATACGCAGTATTTT
- - TRBJ2-2 TRBV12-3/TRBV12-4 CASSPHPTEGELFF TGTGCCAGCAGTCCCCACCCGACCGAGGGGGAGCTGTTTTTT
TRBD2 - TRBJ2-4 TRBV15 CATSRDVAAGGDIQYF TGTGCCACCAGCAGAGATGTCGCGGCGGGAGGTGACATTCAGTACTTC
TRBD2 many TRBJ2-3 TRBV20-1 CSAFSGRGTDTQYF TGCAGTGCTTTCAGCGGGAGGGGCACAGATACGCAGTATTTT
- - TRBJ1-1 TRBV28 CASSFNIQEAFF TGTGCCAGCAGTTTCAATATCCAGGAAGCTTTCTTT
TRBD2 - TRBJ2-7 TRBV6-1 CASSEEPTSTYEQYF TGTGCCAGCAGTGAAGAACCGACTAGCACCTACGAGCAGTACTTC
- - TRBJ1-5 TRBV28 CASRQGAGFYSNQPQHF TGTGCCAGCCGGCAGGGCGCGGGATTTTATAGCAATCAGCCCCAGCATTTT
TRBD1 - TRBJ1-2 TRBV29-1 CSVGQGPHGYTF TGCAGCGTTGGACAGGGGCCCCATGGCTACACCTTC
- - TRBJ2-7 TRBV24-1 CATSEGDTSYEQYF TGTGCCACCAGTGAGGGGGACACCTCCTACGAGCAGTACTTC
- - TRBJ2-7 TRBV6-1 CASAKGDVYEQYF TGTGCCAGCGCTAAGGGGGACGTATACGAGCAGTACTTC
TRBD2 - TRBJ2-2 TRBV20-1 CSARGWTSVGRTGELFF TGCAGTGCTAGGGGTTGGACTAGCGTTGGTAGGACCGGGGAGCTGTTTTTT
- - TRBJ1-4 TRBV20-1 CSARDPRAGEKLFF TGCAGTGCTAGAGACCCACGGGCGGGTGAAAAACTGTTTTTT
TRBD1 few TRBJ2-1 TRBV7-2 CASSSDRGAEQFF TGTGCCAGCAGCTCAGACAGGGGAGCCGAGCAGTTCTTC
- few TRBJ2-7 TRBV20-1 CSASVGIDEQYF TGCAGTGCTAGTGTGGGAATCGACGAGCAGTACTTC
TRBD1 - TRBJ2-1 TRBV4-3 CASSPHGRQGYNEQFF TGCGCCAGCAGCCCCCACGGGAGACAGGGGTACAATGAGCAGTTCTTC
- few TRBJ2-3 TRBV20-1 CSASPAVTASDTQYF TGCAGTGCTAGCCCTGCTGTTACGGCCTCAGATACGCAGTATTTT
- - TRBJ2-4 TRBV5-6 CASSFPTVAKNIQYF TGTGCCAGCAGCTTTCCGACTGTAGCCAAAAACATTCAGTACTTC